These 9 T cell receptor beta chains were sequenced from one sample in a study of a mutant IDH1 vaccine in newly diagnosed glioma. These receptors are not linked to any known antigen. This sample's time point: week 11, during vaccination. Each dose of the vaccine consisted of 300 ug of mutant IDH1 20-mer peptide, with topical imiquimod. Sequencing used immunoSEQ multiplex PCR; TCRdb keeps in-frame clones, though not all of them. There are fewer than 30,000 clones in the sample; 60% to 80% occur only once, and approximately 9% lies in the top ten. The material sequenced was PBMCs, taken from a glioma patient whose treatment included an IDH1 peptide vaccine. The receptors here all came from a woman aged 18 to 35 with glioma.

This chain uses TRBV9 with TRBJ1-3; the D gene is possibly TRBD1 (6 bases). CDR3 length: 16 amino acids. Trimming cost V 4 bases and J 0 bases, with 14 bases left between them. CDR1 and CDR2 (germline): SGDLS, YYNGEE. The CDR3 DNA sequence: TGTGCCAGCAGCCCCCGGGACACGAGCTCTGGAAACACCATATATTTT. Its protein is CASSPRDTSSGNTIYF.

The chain couples TRBV5-1 to TRBJ1-2, with D tentatively TRBD1 (6 bases). The CDR3 runs to 16 residues. V gave up 0 bases and J gave up 8 bases, with 20 bases separating them. Germline CDR1 and CDR2: SGHRS and YFSETQ. The CDR3 sequence is CASSLVGTQVQGGYTF. The CDR3 DNA sequence: TGCGCCAGCAGCTTGGTCGGGACACAGGTTCAAGGAGGCTACACCTTC.

The chain joins TRBV29-1 to TRBJ2-7; tentative D call: TRBD2 (6 bases). This CDR3 comprises 14 residues. Germline V gene sequence: CDR1 SQVTM, CDR2 ANQGSEA. The germline V and J ends were trimmed by 6 bases and 3 bases, with 18 bases remaining between them. The CDR3 here is CSVVVPGGIYEQYF. The CDR3 nucleotides are TGCAGCGTGGTGGTCCCTGGGGGGATCTACGAGCAGTACTTC.

Comment on this clone: Germline is not matched at one junction end, which may reflect a read error. This chain links TRBV6-1 with TRBJ1-5, with a tentative D call TRBD1 (6 bases). Germline V CDR1 and CDR2: MNHNS, SASEGT. The length of the CDR3 is 15 residues. The CDR3 DNA reads TGTGCCAGCAGTGCGGTAACAGGGAACAATCAGCTCCAGCATTTT. Protein sequence: CASSAVTGNNQLQHF.

The V gene is TRBV5-6, the J gene TRBJ2-7; TRBD1 matches at 7 bases. The CDR3 loop spans 12 amino acids. The V segment lost 3 bases and the J segment 7 bases; nucleotides outside the gene matches: 4. Germline CDR1 SGHDT, CDR2 YYEEEE. DNA for the CDR3: TGTGCCAGCAGCTACGACAGGGTTGAGCAGTACTTC. Encoded protein: CASSYDRVEQYF.

The chain has TRBV5-3 and TRBJ2-7; 7 bases are a match to TRBD2. TRBV5-3 is treated as an ORF (open reading frame) with a function not yet certain. The CDR3 length is 16 residues. J gave up 3 bases and V 6 bases, and 15 bases lay outside the gene matches. The CDR3: CARTRSLAVRNYEQYF. CDR3 nucleotide sequence: TGTGCCAGAACCCGGTCGCTAGCGGTTAGAAACTACGAGCAGTACTTC.

The CDR3 sequence is CASSFYRSGEQYF. The DNA of the CDR3 is TGTGCCAGCAGCTTTTACCGATCAGGCGAGCAGTACTTC. The V gene is TRBV5-6, the J gene TRBJ2-7; D unresolved. Germline CDR1 is SGHDT and CDR2 is YYEEEE. V was trimmed by 2 bases and J by 6 bases, leaving 12 bases between them. The CDR3 is 13 residues long.

The gene calls are TRBV19 and TRBJ2-7; D is unclear. Germline assignment: CDR1 LNHDA and CDR2 SQIVND (reference sequence). V lost 5 bases, J lost 3 bases, and 5 bases lay in between. CDR3 size: 11 residues. This CDR3 is CASSSLYEQYF. CDR3 sequence (DNA): TGTGCCAGTAGTTCACTCTACGAGCAGTACTTC.

The chain uses TRBV7-8 and TRBJ1-4; no definite D call. Germline lookup yields CDR1 SGHVS and CDR2 FQNEAQ. The CDR3 contains 16 residues. Trimming left V 5 bases short and J 6 bases short, with 19 bases between. In DNA, the CDR3 is TGTGCCAGCAGCCGCCCCCGGACGGTCTCACATGAAAAACTGTTTTTT. Amino acids: CASSRPRTVSHEKLFF.